Following are 7 T cell receptor beta chains from one sample sequenced in a study of control samples from healthy donors and cancer patients. Clones were read by immunoSEQ multiplex PCR, and TCRdb kept only the in-frame ones, dropping some. The repertoire includes fewer than 110,000 clones, 75% to 90% of them detected once, and about 19% sits in the top ten. The sequenced sample consisted of PBMCs. Every receptor here comes from a man between 60 and 75 years old with lung cancer.

The gene calls are TRBV6-6 and TRBJ2-7; D perhaps matches TRBD2 (6 bases). This CDR3 has 14 residues. Per germline, CDR1 MNHNY and CDR2 SVGAGI (reference sequence). Deletions cut 7 bases from V and 2 bases from J, with 15 bases between. CDR3 protein: CASTAYGGPYEQYF. CDR3 nucleotide sequence: TGTGCCAGCACCGCTTACGGGGGACCCTACGAGCAGTACTTC.

The V call is TRBV7-9, the J call TRBJ2-2; no clear D. Trimming pared 3 bases from V and 1 base from J, leaving 6 bases between. Germline V gene data show CDR1 as SEHNR and CDR2 as FQNEAQ (reference sequence). This CDR3 has 14 residues. CDR3 in amino acids: CASSLNVNTGELFF. CDR3 DNA: TGTGCCAGCAGCTTGAACGTGAACACCGGGGAGCTGTTTTTT. The variable domain in full, completed from reference TRBV7-9 and TRBJ2-2, reads DTGVSQNPRHKITKRGQNVTFRCDPISEHNRLYWYRQTLGQGPEFLTYFQNEAQLEKSRLLSDRFSAERPKGSFSTLEIQRTEQGDSAMYLCASSLNVNTGELFFGEGSRLTVL.

In its sample, this clone was seen once. The chain couples TRBV3-1 (or the pseudogene TRBV3-2) to TRBJ2-3, with TRBD2 identical over 10 bases. This CDR3 has 16 amino acids. V dropped 5 bases and J dropped 2; count of bases not matched to a gene: 7. Germline CDR1 and CDR2: LGHDT and YNNKEL (reference sequence). CDR3 bases: TGTGCCAGCAGCGCCCGGACTAGCGGATACACAGATACGCAGTATTTT. Translation gives CASSARTSGYTDTQYF.

The V gene is TRBV5-3, the J gene TRBJ2-7; 8 bases fit TRBD2. TRBV5-3 is given ORF status, its function remaining uncertain. The CDR3 runs to 13 residues. V dropped 6 bases and J dropped 3; count of bases not matched to a gene: 5. In DNA form, the CDR3 reads TGTGCCAGAAACGAGACTAGCGACTACGAGCAGTACTTC. Amino acid sequence: CARNETSDYEQYF.

The V gene is TRBV7-2, the J gene TRBJ2-1; maybe TRBD1 (6 bases). The CDR3 extends over 15 amino acids. V dropped 0 bases and J dropped 4 bases, with 10 bases sitting between them. Germline V lookup: CDR1 SGHTA, CDR2 FQGNSA. CDR3 nucleotides: TGTGCCAGCAGCTTAGCGCTGACAGGATACAATGAGCAGTTCTTC. Amino acids: CASSLALTGYNEQFF.

This clone was recorded only once. The chain combines TRBV3-1 (or the pseudogene TRBV3-2) with TRBJ1-2, with D unclear. V was cut by 0 bases and J by 0 bases, with 8 bases left in between. Germline V gives CDR1 LGHDT, CDR2 YNNKEL (reference sequence). This CDR3 region has 15 residues. The CDR3 DNA sequence: TGTGCCAGCAGCCAAGACCCCGCGTCTAACTATGGCTACACCTTC. The encoded protein is CASSQDPASNYGYTF.

The chain carries TRBV12-3 or TRBV12-4 and TRBJ2-7; 7 nucleotides align to TRBD1. CDR3 size: 13 residues. The ends lost 6 bases at V and 2 bases at J; junction bases unmatched: 4. For the CDR3, the DNA is TGTGCCAGCAGCGACAGGGCCACCTACGAGCAGTACTTC. Translating gives CASSDRATYEQYF.